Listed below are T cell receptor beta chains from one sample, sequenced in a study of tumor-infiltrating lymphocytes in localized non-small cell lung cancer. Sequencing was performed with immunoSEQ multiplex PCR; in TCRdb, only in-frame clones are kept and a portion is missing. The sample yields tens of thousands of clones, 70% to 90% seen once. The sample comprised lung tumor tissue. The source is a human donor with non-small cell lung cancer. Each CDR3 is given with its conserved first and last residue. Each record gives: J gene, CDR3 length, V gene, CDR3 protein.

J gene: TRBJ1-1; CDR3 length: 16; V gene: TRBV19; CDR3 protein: CASSTFRDRGNTEAFF
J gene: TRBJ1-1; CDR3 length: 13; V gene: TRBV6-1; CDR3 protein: CASSAGQNTEAFF
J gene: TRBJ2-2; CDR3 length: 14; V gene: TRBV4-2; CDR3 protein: CASSQEDRTGELFF
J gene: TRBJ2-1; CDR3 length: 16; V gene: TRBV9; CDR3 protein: CASSTSGYPSYNEQFF
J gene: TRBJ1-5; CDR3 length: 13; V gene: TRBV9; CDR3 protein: CASSVEGLQPQHF
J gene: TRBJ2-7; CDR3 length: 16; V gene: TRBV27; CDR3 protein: CASSGWDSDFSYEQYF
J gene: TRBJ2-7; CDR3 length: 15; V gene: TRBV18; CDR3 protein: CASSLYRDSRYEQYF
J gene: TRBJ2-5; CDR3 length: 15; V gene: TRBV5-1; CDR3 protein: CASTASGGADETQYF
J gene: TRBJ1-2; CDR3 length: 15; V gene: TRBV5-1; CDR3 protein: CASSLAAEGGYGYTF
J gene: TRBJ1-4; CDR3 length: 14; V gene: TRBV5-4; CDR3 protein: CASSLAGKSEKLFF
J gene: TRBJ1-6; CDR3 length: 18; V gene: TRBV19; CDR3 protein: CASSILRAGQAFNSPLHF
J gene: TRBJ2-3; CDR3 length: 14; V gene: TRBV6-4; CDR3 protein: CASSDAGGTDTQYF
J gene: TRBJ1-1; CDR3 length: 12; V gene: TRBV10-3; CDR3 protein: CAISELGTEAFF
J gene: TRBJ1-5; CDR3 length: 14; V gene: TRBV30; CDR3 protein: CATAAGTGFQPQHF
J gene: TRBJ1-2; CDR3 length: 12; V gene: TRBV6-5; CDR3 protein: CASSTGQDSYTF
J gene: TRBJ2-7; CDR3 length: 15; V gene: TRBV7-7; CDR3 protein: CASSPTTASNHEQYF
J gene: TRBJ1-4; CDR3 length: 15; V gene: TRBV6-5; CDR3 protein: CASSPLGSPNEKLFF
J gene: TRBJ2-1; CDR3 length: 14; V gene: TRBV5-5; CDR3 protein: CASSLGDGREEQFF
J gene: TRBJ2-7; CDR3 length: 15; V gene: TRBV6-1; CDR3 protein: CASSARQGDFYEQYF
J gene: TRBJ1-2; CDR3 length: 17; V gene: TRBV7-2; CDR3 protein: CASTRGGVPLVGHGYTF
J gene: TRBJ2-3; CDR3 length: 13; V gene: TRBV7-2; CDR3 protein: CASSLALAGGMSF
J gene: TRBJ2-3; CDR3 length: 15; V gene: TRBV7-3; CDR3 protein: CASSTLGGGTDTQYF
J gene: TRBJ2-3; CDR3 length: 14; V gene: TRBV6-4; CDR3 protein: CASSEGLATDTQYF
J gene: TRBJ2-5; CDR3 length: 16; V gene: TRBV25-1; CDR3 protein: CASSEYRQGARETQYF
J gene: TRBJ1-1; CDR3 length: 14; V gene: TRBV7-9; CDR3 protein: CASSLGQSNTEAFF
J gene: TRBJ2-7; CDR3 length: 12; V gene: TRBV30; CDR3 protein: CSLRGRSYEQYF
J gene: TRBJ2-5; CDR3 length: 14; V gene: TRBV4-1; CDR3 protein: CASSRTGVWETQYF
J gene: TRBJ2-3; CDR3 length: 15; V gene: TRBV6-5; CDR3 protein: CASSNRDLRSDTQYF
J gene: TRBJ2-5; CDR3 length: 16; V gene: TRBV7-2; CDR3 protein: CASSLEWGVHQETQYF
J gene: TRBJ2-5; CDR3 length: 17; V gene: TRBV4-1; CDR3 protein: CASSRSRAGGQQETQYF
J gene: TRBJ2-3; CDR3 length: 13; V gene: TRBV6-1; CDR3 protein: CASSERDRDTQYF
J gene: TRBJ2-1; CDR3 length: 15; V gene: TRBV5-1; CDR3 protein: CASSLDRRGGGEQFF
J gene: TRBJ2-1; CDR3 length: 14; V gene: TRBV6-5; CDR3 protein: CASSYSGGRNEQFF
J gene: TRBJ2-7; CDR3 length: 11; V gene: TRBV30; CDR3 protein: CACHREDRQYF
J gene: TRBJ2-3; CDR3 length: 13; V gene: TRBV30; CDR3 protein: CAWSGGGPDTQYF
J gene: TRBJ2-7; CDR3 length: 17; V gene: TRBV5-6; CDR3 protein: CASSPGTTIGSSYEQYF